This TCR beta chain is drawn from a study of blood T cell repertoires in COVID-19. Profiled with immunoSEQ multiplex PCR; TCRdb holds only in-frame clones, not every one. Among around 390,000 clones, 85% to 90% were seen once, and the ten largest hold 10%. Germline V lookup: CDR1 SGHRS, CDR2 YFSETQ. This CDR3 has 14 residues. V was shortened by 4 bases and J by 1 base, with 8 bases between the two germline ends. The source of this sequence is a woman aged 50 to 60 who had recovered from COVID-19. The genes are TRBV5-1 and TRBJ1-4; D is undetermined. Sequenced input: PBMCs or T cells enriched from blood (not recorded which). This CDR3 reads CASSAPGTNEKLFF. The CDR3 nucleotides read TGCGCCAGCAGCGCGCCGGGAACTAATGAAAAACTGTTTTTT. Combining the CDR3 with reference TRBV5-1 and TRBJ1-4 gives the whole variable domain KAGVTQTPRYLIKTRGQQVTLSCSPISGHRSVSWYQQTPGQGLQFLFEYFSETQRNKGNFPGRFSGRQFSNSRSEMNVSTLELGDSALYLCASSAPGTNEKLFFGSGTQLSVL.